Listed below are T cell receptor beta chains from one sample, sequenced in a study of CD8+CD57+ T cells in acquired aplastic anemia. One entry per CDR3 protein, called by TCRdb with MiXCR from the reads. The repertoire holds 300,000 or so distinct CDR3 sequences, with 45% to 70% as singletons. The sequenced sample consisted of sorted CD4+, CD8+, or CD8+CD57+ T cells (not recorded which) from PBMCs. All receptors come from a human donor with severe aplastic anemia or a healthy control (not recorded which). The CDR3 runs from the conserved cysteine through the conserved F or W. The order of the fields is CDR3 length, V gene, J gene, clone size, D gene, CDR3 protein, CDR3 DNA. A D gene is named only where the DNA matches it firmly. Clone size is stated in some rows and not others, as once, few, many or a class when expanded.

CDR3 length: 15; V gene: TRBV7-2; J gene: TRBJ1-1; clone size: few; D gene: -; CDR3 protein: CASSLYGRGNTEAFF; CDR3 DNA: TGTGCCAGCAGCTTATATGGGAGGGGGAACACTGAAGCTTTCTTT
CDR3 length: 17; V gene: TRBV5-7; J gene: TRBJ2-5; clone size: -; D gene: TRBD2; CDR3 protein: CASSPDALAGEGETQYF; CDR3 DNA: TGTGCCAGCAGCCCGGACGCGCTAGCGGGGGAAGGAGAGACCCAGTACTTC
CDR3 length: 13; V gene: TRBV20-1; J gene: TRBJ2-7; clone size: -; D gene: -; CDR3 protein: CSASRPEAYGQYF; CDR3 DNA: TGCAGTGCGAGCAGGCCCGAAGCCTACGGGCAGTACTTC
CDR3 length: 13; V gene: TRBV30; J gene: TRBJ1-5; clone size: -; D gene: TRBD1; CDR3 protein: CAWQQGAGQPQHF; CDR3 DNA: TGTGCCTGGCAACAGGGGGCCGGTCAGCCCCAGCATTTT
CDR3 length: 16; V gene: TRBV9; J gene: TRBJ2-7; clone size: -; D gene: -; CDR3 protein: CASSVGGGGLSYEQYF; CDR3 DNA: TGTGCCAGCAGCGTAGGGGGAGGGGGGCTCTCCTACGAGCAGTACTTC
CDR3 length: 15; V gene: TRBV10-3; J gene: TRBJ1-5; clone size: -; D gene: -; CDR3 protein: CAISEGSIRSQPQHF; CDR3 DNA: TGTGCCATCAGTGAGGGTAGCATAAGGAGTCAGCCCCAGCATTTT
CDR3 length: 16; V gene: TRBV6-5; J gene: TRBJ2-5; clone size: -; D gene: TRBD2; CDR3 protein: CASSDTGTSGQETQYF; CDR3 DNA: TGTGCCAGCAGTGATACCGGGACTAGCGGCCAAGAGACCCAGTACTTC
CDR3 length: 11; V gene: TRBV29-1; J gene: TRBJ1-2; clone size: -; D gene: -; CDR3 protein: CSVGDIEGYTF; CDR3 DNA: TGCAGCGTGGGGGACATTGAAGGCTACACCTTC
CDR3 length: 14; V gene: TRBV5-1; J gene: TRBJ2-7; clone size: many; D gene: -; CDR3 protein: CASSAFHYAYEQYF; CDR3 DNA: TGCGCCAGCAGCGCCTTTCACTATGCCTACGAGCAGTACTTC
CDR3 length: 11; V gene: TRBV20-1; J gene: TRBJ2-7; clone size: -; D gene: -; CDR3 protein: CSARVEHEQYF; CDR3 DNA: TGCAGTGCTAGAGTAGAGCACGAGCAGTACTTC
CDR3 length: 15; V gene: TRBV20-1; J gene: TRBJ2-7; clone size: -; D gene: TRBD1; CDR3 protein: CSASYPGQGAGEQYF; CDR3 DNA: TGCAGTGCTAGTTACCCGGGACAGGGGGCGGGGGAGCAGTACTTC
CDR3 length: 16; V gene: TRBV24-1; J gene: TRBJ2-2; clone size: -; D gene: TRBD2; CDR3 protein: CATSGTSGIGTGELFF; CDR3 DNA: TGTGCCACCAGTGGGACTAGCGGGATCGGAACCGGGGAGCTGTTTTTT
CDR3 length: 15; V gene: TRBV5-1; J gene: TRBJ2-7; clone size: -; D gene: -; CDR3 protein: CASTIQGGALYEQYF; CDR3 DNA: TGTGCCAGCACCATACAGGGGGGGGCCTTGTACGAGCAGTACTTC
CDR3 length: 16; V gene: TRBV15; J gene: TRBJ2-7; clone size: -; D gene: -; CDR3 protein: CATSRDRGGTPYEQYF; CDR3 DNA: TGTGCCACCAGCAGAGATCGGGGCGGTACCCCCTACGAGCAGTACTTC
CDR3 length: 13; V gene: TRBV5-1; J gene: TRBJ1-2; clone size: -; D gene: TRBD1; CDR3 protein: CASSWGQGEGYTF; CDR3 DNA: TGCGCCAGCAGCTGGGGACAGGGAGAAGGCTACACCTTC
CDR3 length: 15; V gene: TRBV30; J gene: TRBJ1-3; clone size: few; D gene: TRBD1; CDR3 protein: CAWTTGFASGNTIYF; CDR3 DNA: TGTGCCTGGACGACAGGGTTCGCCTCTGGAAACACCATATATTTT
CDR3 length: 13; V gene: TRBV7-6; J gene: TRBJ2-7; clone size: -; D gene: -; CDR3 protein: CASRLGNRYEQYF; CDR3 DNA: TGTGCCAGCAGATTAGGTAATAGGTACGAGCAGTACTTC
CDR3 length: 14; V gene: TRBV7-2; J gene: TRBJ2-3; clone size: -; D gene: -; CDR3 protein: CASSLTVPTDTQYF; CDR3 DNA: TGTGCCAGCAGCTTAACTGTCCCCACAGATACGCAGTATTTT
CDR3 length: 14; V gene: TRBV11-1; J gene: TRBJ1-1; clone size: -; D gene: -; CDR3 protein: CASSVQGGATEAFF; CDR3 DNA: TGTGCCAGCAGTGTTCAGGGTGGGGCAACTGAAGCTTTCTTT
CDR3 length: 15; V gene: TRBV15; J gene: TRBJ2-7; clone size: few; D gene: -; CDR3 protein: CATSRDRWKDYEQYF; CDR3 DNA: TGTGCCACCAGCAGAGATAGGTGGAAGGACTACGAGCAGTACTTC
CDR3 length: 15; V gene: TRBV7-9; J gene: TRBJ2-7; clone size: -; D gene: TRBD1; CDR3 protein: CASSFRDRGADEQYF; CDR3 DNA: TGTGCCAGCAGCTTCCGGGACAGGGGAGCGGACGAGCAGTACTTC
CDR3 length: 14; V gene: TRBV6-5; J gene: TRBJ1-2; clone size: many; D gene: TRBD1; CDR3 protein: CASRHGQGSYGYTF; CDR3 DNA: TGTGCCAGCAGACATGGACAGGGGAGCTATGGCTACACCTTC
CDR3 length: 16; V gene: TRBV27; J gene: TRBJ2-7; clone size: -; D gene: TRBD1; CDR3 protein: CASSPLEDRFHYEQYF; CDR3 DNA: TGTGCCAGCAGTCCCCTCGAGGACAGGTTTCACTACGAGCAGTACTTC
CDR3 length: 12; V gene: TRBV13; J gene: TRBJ2-7; clone size: -; D gene: -; CDR3 protein: CASSQFRGEQYF; CDR3 DNA: TGTGCCAGCAGCCAATTTCGTGGTGAGCAGTACTTC
CDR3 length: 14; V gene: TRBV10-3; J gene: TRBJ2-2; clone size: -; D gene: -; CDR3 protein: CAISTTLNTGELFF; CDR3 DNA: TGTGCCATCAGTACGACACTGAACACCGGGGAGCTGTTTTTT
CDR3 length: 15; V gene: TRBV18; J gene: TRBJ1-5; clone size: few; D gene: TRBD1; CDR3 protein: CASSLGGQGPAPLHF; CDR3 DNA: TGTGCCAGCTCACTAGGAGGACAGGGGCCGGCGCCCCTGCATTTT
CDR3 length: 15; V gene: TRBV7-9; J gene: TRBJ2-3; clone size: once; D gene: TRBD2; CDR3 protein: CASSFGSSGRDTQYF; CDR3 DNA: TGTGCCAGCAGCTTTGGTTCAAGCGGGAGGGATACGCAGTATTTT
CDR3 length: 16; V gene: TRBV6-1; J gene: TRBJ2-3; clone size: -; D gene: -; CDR3 protein: CASLRVGTAETDTQYF; CDR3 DNA: TGTGCCAGCCTGAGGGTGGGGACGGCGGAGACAGATACGCAGTATTTT
CDR3 length: 15; V gene: TRBV19; J gene: TRBJ1-1; clone size: -; D gene: -; CDR3 protein: CASSIGGGLYAEAFF; CDR3 DNA: TGTGCCAGTAGTATCGGCGGGGGATTATATGCTGAAGCTTTCTTT
CDR3 length: 17; V gene: TRBV5-1; J gene: TRBJ2-1; clone size: -; D gene: -; CDR3 protein: CASSLASAGSLYNEQFF; CDR3 DNA: TGCGCCAGCAGCTTGGCATCGGCGGGAAGTCTCTACAATGAGCAGTTCTTC
CDR3 length: 15; V gene: TRBV7-3; J gene: TRBJ2-3; clone size: many; D gene: TRBD2; CDR3 protein: CASSLGGGYTDTQYF; CDR3 DNA: TGTGCCAGCAGCTTAGGGGGGGGATACACAGATACGCAGTATTTT
CDR3 length: 11; V gene: TRBV12-3/TRBV12-4; J gene: TRBJ1-3; clone size: -; D gene: -; CDR3 protein: CASSFLGVATF; CDR3 DNA: TGTGCCAGCAGCTTCCTGGGCGTCGCCACTTTT
CDR3 length: 15; V gene: TRBV12-3/TRBV12-4; J gene: TRBJ1-2; clone size: many; D gene: TRBD1; CDR3 protein: CASSLQGQGGYGYTF; CDR3 DNA: TGTGCCAGCAGTTTACAGGGACAGGGTGGGTATGGCTACACCTTC
CDR3 length: 14; V gene: TRBV3-1; J gene: TRBJ2-7; clone size: -; D gene: TRBD2; CDR3 protein: CASSQRERTYEQYF; CDR3 DNA: TGTGCCAGCAGCCAGCGGGAGAGGACCTACGAGCAGTACTTC
CDR3 length: 15; V gene: TRBV14; J gene: TRBJ1-4; clone size: many; D gene: -; CDR3 protein: CASSAPRGKNEKLFF; CDR3 DNA: TGTGCCAGCAGTGCTCCTAGGGGTAAAAATGAAAAACTGTTTTTT
CDR3 length: 16; V gene: TRBV7-3; J gene: TRBJ2-3; clone size: many; D gene: TRBD1; CDR3 protein: CTSSRRLGQDTDTQYF; CDR3 DNA: TGTACCAGCTCCCGGCGGTTAGGACAGGACACAGATACGCAGTATTTT
CDR3 length: 16; V gene: TRBV6-5; J gene: TRBJ2-1; clone size: many; D gene: TRBD2; CDR3 protein: CASSPLAGGGGNEQFF; CDR3 DNA: TGTGCCAGCAGTCCCCTGGCGGGGGGAGGTGGGAATGAGCAGTTCTTC
CDR3 length: 12; V gene: TRBV30; J gene: TRBJ1-1; clone size: -; D gene: TRBD1; CDR3 protein: CAWDRARTEALF; CDR3 DNA: TGTGCATGGGACAGGGCACGCACTGAAGCTCTCTTT
CDR3 length: 14; V gene: TRBV7-9; J gene: TRBJ2-7; clone size: many; D gene: -; CDR3 protein: CASSNIGRIHEQYF; CDR3 DNA: TGTGCCAGCAGCAACATTGGACGGATACACGAGCAGTACTTC
CDR3 length: 14; V gene: TRBV11-3; J gene: TRBJ2-7; clone size: -; D gene: -; CDR3 protein: CASSLGSDAGEQYF; CDR3 DNA: TGTGCCAGCAGCTTAGGTAGCGACGCGGGCGAGCAGTACTTC
CDR3 length: 15; V gene: TRBV7-9; J gene: TRBJ1-5; clone size: -; D gene: -; CDR3 protein: CASSLERSGNQPQHF; CDR3 DNA: TGTGCCAGCAGCTTAGAGAGGTCAGGGAATCAGCCCCAGCATTTT
CDR3 length: 19; V gene: TRBV25-1; J gene: TRBJ2-3; clone size: -; D gene: TRBD1; CDR3 protein: CASSSLAGDRGEITDTQYF; CDR3 DNA: TGTGCCAGCAGTTCTCTCGCCGGGGACAGGGGCGAAATCACAGATACGCAGTATTTT
CDR3 length: 14; V gene: TRBV20-1; J gene: TRBJ1-6; clone size: many; D gene: -; CDR3 protein: CSARTGDYNSPLHF; CDR3 DNA: TGCAGTGCTAGGACCGGGGACTATAATTCACCCCTCCACTTT
CDR3 length: 16; V gene: TRBV11-2; J gene: TRBJ2-3; clone size: -; D gene: -; CDR3 protein: CASSSHGGGLGDTQYF; CDR3 DNA: TGTGCCAGCAGCTCCCATGGCGGGGGCTTGGGGGATACGCAGTATTTT
CDR3 length: 17; V gene: TRBV11-2; J gene: TRBJ2-3; clone size: -; D gene: TRBD2; CDR3 protein: CASSLGIQRGWADTQYF; CDR3 DNA: TGTGCCAGCAGCTTAGGAATCCAGCGGGGGTGGGCAGATACGCAGTATTTT
CDR3 length: 16; V gene: TRBV6-1; J gene: TRBJ2-7; clone size: many; D gene: -; CDR3 protein: CASSFPDRRNSYEQYF; CDR3 DNA: TGTGCCAGCAGCTTCCCTGACAGGAGAAACTCCTACGAGCAGTACTTC
CDR3 length: 14; V gene: TRBV2; J gene: TRBJ2-6; clone size: many; D gene: -; CDR3 protein: CASQIVTGANVLTF; CDR3 DNA: TGTGCCAGCCAGATAGTGACTGGGGCCAACGTCCTGACTTTC
CDR3 length: 13; V gene: TRBV5-1; J gene: TRBJ2-3; clone size: -; D gene: TRBD2; CDR3 protein: CASSVAGSNEQYF; CDR3 DNA: TGTGCCAGCAGCGTAGCGGGGTCCAATGAGCAGTATTTT
CDR3 length: 13; V gene: TRBV19; J gene: TRBJ1-5; clone size: -; D gene: -; CDR3 protein: CASSIWGNQPQHF; CDR3 DNA: TGTGCCAGTAGTATCTGGGGTAATCAGCCCCAGCATTTT
CDR3 length: 14; V gene: TRBV6-2/TRBV6-3; J gene: TRBJ2-7; clone size: -; D gene: -; CDR3 protein: CASSSAGTPYEQYF; CDR3 DNA: TGTGCCAGCAGTTCCGCCGGGACTCCCTACGAGCAGTACTTC